The TCR beta chain described here comes from a study of cytomegalovirus exposure and HLA in healthy donors. Whole-study context: Researchers previously reported finding 90 million to 120 million unique TCR beta sequences from 150 million to 200 million T cells.

This clone was counted once. Its matching antigen is unknown. Study-wide results and limits: TCR beta V- and J-gene trimming was later associated with a missense DCLRE1C variant.

The CDR3 covers 13 residues. Between the trimmed V and J ends, which lost 3 bases and 5 bases, there was a span of 11 bases. CDR1 is SGDLS and CDR2 is YYNGEE in the germline V gene. The PCR ran on 60 Vbeta and 13 Jbeta primers. The assay was immunoSEQ multiplex PCR, and TCRdb's table has in-frame clones only and misses some. Here the sample spans some 40,000 clones, about 84% being singletons. The chain employs TRBV9 and TRBJ1-1; tentatively, D is TRBD1 (6 bases). The source material was PBMCs. The origin of this receptor is a man in his forties or fifties in good health and CMV-seronegative. CDR3 nucleotides: TGTGCCAGCAGCGCCAGACAGGAGACTGAAGCTTTCTTT. Amino acid sequence: CASSARQETEAFF.